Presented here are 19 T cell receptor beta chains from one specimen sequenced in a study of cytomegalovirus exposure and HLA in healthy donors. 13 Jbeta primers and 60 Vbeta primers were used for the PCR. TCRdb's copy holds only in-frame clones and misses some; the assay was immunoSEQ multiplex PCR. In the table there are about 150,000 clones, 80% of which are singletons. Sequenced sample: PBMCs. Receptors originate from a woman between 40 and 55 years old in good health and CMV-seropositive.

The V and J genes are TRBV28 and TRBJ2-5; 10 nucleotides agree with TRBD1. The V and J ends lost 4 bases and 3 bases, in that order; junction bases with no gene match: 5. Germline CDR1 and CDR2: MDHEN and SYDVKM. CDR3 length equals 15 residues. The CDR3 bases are TGTGCCAGCAGTTCGACCGGGACAGGGGAAGAGACCCAGTACTTC. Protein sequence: CASSSTGTGEETQYF.

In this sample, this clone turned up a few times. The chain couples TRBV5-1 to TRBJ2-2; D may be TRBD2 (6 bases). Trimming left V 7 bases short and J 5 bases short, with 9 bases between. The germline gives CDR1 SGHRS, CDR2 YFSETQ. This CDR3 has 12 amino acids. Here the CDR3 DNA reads TGCGCCAGCTTGGGAGGAACCGGGGAGCTGTTTTTT. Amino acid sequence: CASLGGTGELFF.

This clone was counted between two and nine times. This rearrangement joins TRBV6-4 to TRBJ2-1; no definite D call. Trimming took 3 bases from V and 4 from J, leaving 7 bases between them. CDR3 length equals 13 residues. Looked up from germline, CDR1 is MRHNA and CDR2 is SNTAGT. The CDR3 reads CASSETEYNEQFF. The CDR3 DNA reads TGTGCCAGCAGTGAGACGGAGTACAATGAGCAGTTCTTC.

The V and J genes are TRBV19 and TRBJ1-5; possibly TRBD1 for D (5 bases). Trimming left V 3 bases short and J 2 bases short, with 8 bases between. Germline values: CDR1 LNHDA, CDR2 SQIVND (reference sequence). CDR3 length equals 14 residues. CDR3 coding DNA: TGTGCCAGTAGTATGCGGGGCGGCAATCAGCCCCAGCATTTT. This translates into CASSMRGGNQPQHF.

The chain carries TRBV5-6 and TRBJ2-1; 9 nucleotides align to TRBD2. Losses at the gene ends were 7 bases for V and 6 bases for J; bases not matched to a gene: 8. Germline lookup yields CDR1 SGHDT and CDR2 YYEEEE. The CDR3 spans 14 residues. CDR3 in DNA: TGTGCCAGCGGAGCGGGCGGGAGGGCCAATGAGCAGTTCTTC. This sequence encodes CASGAGGRANEQFF.

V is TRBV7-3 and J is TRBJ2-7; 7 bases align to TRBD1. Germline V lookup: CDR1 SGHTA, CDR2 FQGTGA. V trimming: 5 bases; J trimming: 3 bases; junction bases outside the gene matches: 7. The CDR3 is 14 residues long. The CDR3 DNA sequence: TGTGCCAGCAGCCTGACAGGGTTAAGCTACGAGCAGTACTTC. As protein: CASSLTGLSYEQYF.

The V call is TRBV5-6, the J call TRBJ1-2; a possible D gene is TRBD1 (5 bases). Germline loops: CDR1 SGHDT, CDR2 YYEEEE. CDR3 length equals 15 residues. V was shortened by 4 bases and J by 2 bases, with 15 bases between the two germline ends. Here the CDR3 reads CASSQKLDRNYGYTF. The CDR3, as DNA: TGTGCCAGCAGCCAGAAACTCGACAGAAACTATGGCTACACCTTC.

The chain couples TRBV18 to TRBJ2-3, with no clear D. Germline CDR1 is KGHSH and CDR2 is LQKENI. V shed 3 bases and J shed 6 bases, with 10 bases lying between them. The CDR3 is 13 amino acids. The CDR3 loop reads CASSPPSGDTQYF. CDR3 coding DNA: TGTGCCAGCTCACCTCCCTCCGGGGATACGCAGTATTTT.

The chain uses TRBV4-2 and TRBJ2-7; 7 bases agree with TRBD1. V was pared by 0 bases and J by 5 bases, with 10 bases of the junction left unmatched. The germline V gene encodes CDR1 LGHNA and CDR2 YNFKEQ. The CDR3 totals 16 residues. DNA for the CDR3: TGTGCCAGCAGCCAAGATGCAGGGGGTGTTTTCGACGAGCAGTACTTC. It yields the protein CASSQDAGGVFDEQYF.

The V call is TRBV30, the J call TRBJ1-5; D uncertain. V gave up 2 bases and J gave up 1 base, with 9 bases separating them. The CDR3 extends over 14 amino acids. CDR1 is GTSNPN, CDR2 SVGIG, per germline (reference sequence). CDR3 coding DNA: TGTGCCTGGAGTCTTGCGGGGAGCAATCAGCCCCAGCATTTT. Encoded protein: CAWSLAGSNQPQHF.

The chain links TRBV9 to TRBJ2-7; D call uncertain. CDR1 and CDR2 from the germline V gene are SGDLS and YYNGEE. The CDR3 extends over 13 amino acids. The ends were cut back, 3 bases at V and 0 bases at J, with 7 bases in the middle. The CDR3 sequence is CASSGDTSYEQYF. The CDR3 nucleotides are TGTGCCAGCAGCGGAGACACCTCCTACGAGCAGTACTTC. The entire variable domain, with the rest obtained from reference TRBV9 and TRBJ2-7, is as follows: DSGVTQTPKHLITATGQRVTLRCSPRSGDLSVYWYQQSLDQGLQFLIQYYNGEERAKGNILERFSAQQFPDLHSELNLSSLELGDSALYFCASSGDTSYEQYFGPGTRLTVT.

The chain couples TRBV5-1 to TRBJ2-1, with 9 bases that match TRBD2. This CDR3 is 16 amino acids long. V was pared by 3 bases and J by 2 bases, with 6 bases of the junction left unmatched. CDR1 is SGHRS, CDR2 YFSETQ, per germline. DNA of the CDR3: TGCGCCAGCAGCTCCCAGCCTAGCGGGGCCTACAATGAGCAGTTCTTC. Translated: CASSSQPSGAYNEQFF.

The CDR3, as DNA: TGTGCCAGTAGTATGTCACAGCGGGCAGCTTTCTTT. Residues: CASSMSQRAAFF. This chain links TRBV19 with TRBJ1-1, with no clear D. CDR1 and CDR2 (germline): LNHDA, SQIVND (reference sequence). The V end was cut by 3 bases, the J end by 10 bases, with 12 bases between. This CDR3 spans 12 amino acids.

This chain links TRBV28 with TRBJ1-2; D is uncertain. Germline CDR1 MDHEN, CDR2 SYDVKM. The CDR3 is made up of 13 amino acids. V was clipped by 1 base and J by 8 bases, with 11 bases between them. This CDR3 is CASSLLRGDGYTF. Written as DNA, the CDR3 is TGTGCCAGCAGTTTATTGCGGGGTGACGGCTACACCTTC.

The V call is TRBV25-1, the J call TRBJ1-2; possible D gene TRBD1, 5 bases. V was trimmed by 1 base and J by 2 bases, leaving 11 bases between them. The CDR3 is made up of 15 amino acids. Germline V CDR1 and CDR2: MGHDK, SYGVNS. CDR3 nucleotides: TGTGCCAGCAGTGAATTAGGAGGGGCGAACTATGGCTACACCTTC. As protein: CASSELGGANYGYTF.

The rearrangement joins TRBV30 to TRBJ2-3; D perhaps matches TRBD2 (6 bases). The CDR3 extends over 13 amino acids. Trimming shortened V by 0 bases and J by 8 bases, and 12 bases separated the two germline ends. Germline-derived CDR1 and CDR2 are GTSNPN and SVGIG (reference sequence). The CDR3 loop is CAWSVPGSGTQYF. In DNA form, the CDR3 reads TGTGCCTGGAGTGTACCCGGGAGTGGTACGCAGTATTTT.

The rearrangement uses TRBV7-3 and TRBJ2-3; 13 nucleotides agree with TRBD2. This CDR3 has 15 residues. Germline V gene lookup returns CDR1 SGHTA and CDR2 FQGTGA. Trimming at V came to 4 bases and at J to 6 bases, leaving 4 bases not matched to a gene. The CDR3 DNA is TGTGCCAGCAGCTCGGGACTAGCGGGATCGGATACGCAGTATTTT. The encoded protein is CASSSGLAGSDTQYF.

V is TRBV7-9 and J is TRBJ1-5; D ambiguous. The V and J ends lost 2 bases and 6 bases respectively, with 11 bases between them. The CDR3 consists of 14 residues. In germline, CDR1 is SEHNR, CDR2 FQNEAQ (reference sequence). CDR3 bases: TGTGCCAGCAGCTTACCGGGATTGGGTCAGCCCCAGCATTTT. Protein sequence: CASSLPGLGQPQHF.

CDR3 in amino acids: CASSLAGDFTGELFF. CDR3 DNA sequence: TGTGCCAGCAGCTTAGCGGGAGATTTCACCGGGGAGCTGTTTTTT. V is TRBV7-6 and J is TRBJ2-2, with D possibly being TRBD2 (5 bases). This CDR3 comprises 15 residues. The V gene's germline CDR1 is SGHVS and CDR2 FNYEAQ. The V and J ends lost 0 bases and 4 bases respectively, with 9 bases between them.